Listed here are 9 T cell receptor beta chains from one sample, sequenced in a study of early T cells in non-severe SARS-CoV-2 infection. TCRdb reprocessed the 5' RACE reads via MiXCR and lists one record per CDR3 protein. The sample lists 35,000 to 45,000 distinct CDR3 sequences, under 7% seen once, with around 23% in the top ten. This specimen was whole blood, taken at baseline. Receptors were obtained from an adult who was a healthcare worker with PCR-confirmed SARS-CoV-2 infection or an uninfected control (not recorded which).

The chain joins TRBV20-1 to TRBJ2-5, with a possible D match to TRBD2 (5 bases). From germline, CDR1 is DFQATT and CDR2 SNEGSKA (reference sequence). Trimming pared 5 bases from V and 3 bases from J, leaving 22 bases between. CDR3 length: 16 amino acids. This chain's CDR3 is CSASGNSARWEETQYF. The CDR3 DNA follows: TGCAGTGCTTCGGGGAACTCCGCGAGATGGGAAGAGACCCAGTACTTC.

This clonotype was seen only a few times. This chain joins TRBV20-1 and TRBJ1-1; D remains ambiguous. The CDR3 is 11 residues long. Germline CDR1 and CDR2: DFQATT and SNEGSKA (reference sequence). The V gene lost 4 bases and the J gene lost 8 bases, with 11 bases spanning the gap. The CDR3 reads CSATDTYEAFF. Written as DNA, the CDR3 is TGCAGTGCTACCGACACCTACGAAGCTTTCTTT.

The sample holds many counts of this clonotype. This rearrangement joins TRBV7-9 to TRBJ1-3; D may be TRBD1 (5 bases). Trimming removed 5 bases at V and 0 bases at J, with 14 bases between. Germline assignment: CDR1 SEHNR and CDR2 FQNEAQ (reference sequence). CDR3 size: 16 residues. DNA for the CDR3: TGTGCCAGCAGCCCCGGATGGGGCCTCTCTGGAAACACCATATATTTT. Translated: CASSPGWGLSGNTIYF.

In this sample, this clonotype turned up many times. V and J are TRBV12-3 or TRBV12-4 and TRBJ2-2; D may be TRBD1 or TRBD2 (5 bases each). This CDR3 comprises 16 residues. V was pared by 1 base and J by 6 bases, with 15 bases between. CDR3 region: CASSLGTRGGAGELFF. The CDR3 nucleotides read TGTGCCAGCAGTTTAGGCACTAGGGGTGGCGCCGGGGAGCTGTTTTTT.

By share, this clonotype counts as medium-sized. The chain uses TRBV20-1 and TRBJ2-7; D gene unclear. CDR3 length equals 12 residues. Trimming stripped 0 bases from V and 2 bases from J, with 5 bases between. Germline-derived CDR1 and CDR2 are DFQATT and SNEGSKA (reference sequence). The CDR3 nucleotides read TGCAGTGCTAGAGACAAGCCCTACGAGCAGTACTTC. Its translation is CSARDKPYEQYF.

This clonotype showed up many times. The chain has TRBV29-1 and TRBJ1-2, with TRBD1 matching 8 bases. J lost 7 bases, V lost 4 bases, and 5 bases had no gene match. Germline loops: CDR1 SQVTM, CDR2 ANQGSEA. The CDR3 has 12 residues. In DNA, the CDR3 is TGCAGCGTTGGGGCAGGGGGCTCTGGCTACACCTTC. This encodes CSVGAGGSGYTF.

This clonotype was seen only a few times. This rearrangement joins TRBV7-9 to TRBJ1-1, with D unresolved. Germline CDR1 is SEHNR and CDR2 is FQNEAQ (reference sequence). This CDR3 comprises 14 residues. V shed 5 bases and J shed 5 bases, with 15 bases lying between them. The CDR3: CASSTQTRGTEAFF. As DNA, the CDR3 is TGTGCCAGCAGCACCCAAACCCGGGGAACTGAAGCTTTCTTT.

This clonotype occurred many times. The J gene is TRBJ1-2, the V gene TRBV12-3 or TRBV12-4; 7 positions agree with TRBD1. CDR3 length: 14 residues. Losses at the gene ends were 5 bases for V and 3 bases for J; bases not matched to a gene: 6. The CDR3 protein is CASSPTQGDYGYTF. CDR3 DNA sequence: TGTGCCAGCAGTCCAACCCAGGGGGACTATGGCTACACCTTC.

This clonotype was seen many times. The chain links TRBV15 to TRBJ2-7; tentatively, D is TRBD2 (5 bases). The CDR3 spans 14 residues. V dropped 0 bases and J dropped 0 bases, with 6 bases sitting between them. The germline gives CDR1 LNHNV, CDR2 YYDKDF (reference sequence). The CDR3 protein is CATSRDRGSYEQYF. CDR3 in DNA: TGTGCCACCAGCAGAGATCGGGGCTCCTACGAGCAGTACTTC.